This entry is about one T cell receptor beta chain. Its antigen remains unknown. The data were obtained in a study of T cells in Graves' hyperthyroidism and ophthalmopathy. Across the study: Peripheral blood was obtained at initial diagnosis, preceding any treatment. Study findings and constraints: Most clonotypes expanded in thyroid above 0.001 were likewise present in blood.

The V segment lost 5 bases and the J segment 3 bases; nucleotides outside the gene matches: 9. The CDR3 covers 16 residues. The germline CDR1 and CDR2 sequences are SEHNR and FQNEAQ (reference sequence). Authors of the study amplified TCR beta CDR3 regions from RNA transcripts. The primer set for the first-round RT-PCR of the TCR CDR3 was HTBI. TCRdb recomputed calls from the multiplex PCR reads with MiXCR, one row per CDR3 protein. In the table there are a few hundred thousand distinct CDR3 sequences, 15% to 20% of which are singletons. Sequenced sample: blood. V is TRBV7-9 and J is TRBJ2-3, with 9 bases that match TRBD1. The receptor was derived from a woman between 50 and 59 years old with Graves' hyperthyroidism. The CDR3 nucleotides are TGTGCCAGCAGCCTCCGGGACAGGGAGAGGACAGATACGCAGTATTTT. Translation gives CASSLRDRERTDTQYF.